These 15 T cell receptor beta chains were all obtained from the same sample, sequenced in a study of human T cells and chemical hapten exposure. Time point given: patch test 1, 2 weeks after DPC sensitization. Treatment of the sample: therapeutic diphenylcyclopropenone sensitization with weekly scalp DPC. TCRdb independently ran MiXCR on the RACE reads; one entry per CDR3 protein. The repertoire includes around 380,000 distinct CDR3 sequences, nearly 5% of them detected once, and approximately 2.5% sits in the top ten. The specimen comprised whole blood, sampled in connection with sensitization to the hapten diphenylcyclopropenone (DPC). The source of these receptors is a woman aged 50 to 60 with alopecia areata. Some clones in this sample may be carry-over from other donors' samples.

The chain couples TRBV20-1 to TRBJ1-4; 9 bases are a match to TRBD1. This CDR3 region has 16 residues. V trimming: 2 bases; J trimming: 2 bases; junction bases outside the gene matches: 6. Germline CDR1 is DFQATT and CDR2 is SNEGSKA (reference sequence). CDR3 in amino acids: CSARIVQGATNEKLFF. In nucleotides, the CDR3 is TGCAGTGCTAGAATAGTACAGGGGGCGACTAATGAAAAACTGTTTTTT.

This clonotype was counted at least ten times. The chain uses TRBV7-2 and TRBJ2-3, with 10 bases fitting TRBD2. Germline trimming cut 4 bases from V and 2 bases from J; bases unmatched to any gene: 6. The CDR3 runs to 16 residues. The germline V gene encodes CDR1 SGHTA and CDR2 FQGNSA. The CDR3: CASSSGLAVYTDTQYF. CDR3 sequence (DNA): TGTGCCAGCAGCTCCGGACTAGCGGTTTACACAGATACGCAGTATTTT.

At least ten counts were recorded for this clonotype. This sequence joins TRBV20-1 and TRBJ2-1, with D maybe TRBD2 (6 bases). V lost 6 bases, J lost 0 bases, and 15 bases lay in between. Germline CDR1 and CDR2: DFQATT and SNEGSKA (reference sequence). The CDR3 extends over 15 amino acids. This CDR3 is CSAPRRGLSYNEQFF. Written as DNA, the CDR3 is TGCAGTGCCCCAAGGAGGGGCCTCTCCTACAATGAGCAGTTCTTC.

This chain links TRBV12-3 or TRBV12-4 with TRBJ2-4, with D uncertain. This CDR3 region has 13 residues. Between the trimmed V and J ends, which lost 1 base and 10 bases, there was a span of 11 bases. The CDR3 bases are TGTGCCAGCAGTTTAGGTTCCCTGGAAATTCAGTACTTC. Protein product: CASSLGSLEIQYF.

The V and J genes are TRBV5-1 and TRBJ2-7; a weak D match, TRBD2 (5 bases). CDR3 size: 13 residues. CDR1 and CDR2 from the germline V gene are SGHRS and YFSETQ. Trimming removed 3 bases at V and 6 bases at J, with 13 bases between. CDR3 sequence (DNA): TGCGCCAGCAGCTCGGACTCCCCGAGCGAGCAGTACTTC. This sequence encodes CASSSDSPSEQYF.

This clonotype has a count of ten or more. This chain connects TRBV29-1 to TRBJ2-7; D is unresolved. Germline CDR1 is SQVTM and CDR2 is ANQGSEA. V was shortened by 8 bases and J by 3 bases, with 14 bases between the two germline ends. This CDR3 is built from 12 residues. CDR3 loop: CSIRVGYYEQYF. For the CDR3, the DNA is TGCAGCATACGGGTCGGGTACTACGAGCAGTACTTC.

V gene TRBV3-1 combines with J gene TRBJ1-2; possibly TRBD1 for D (6 bases). Germline V gives CDR1 LGHDT, CDR2 YNNKEL (reference sequence). This CDR3 contains 14 residues. V lost 6 bases and J 0 bases, leaving 11 bases between the germline ends. Written as DNA, the CDR3 is TGTGCCAGCAGGGGGGCGGGCCCTAACTATGGCTACACCTTC. Translation: CASRGAGPNYGYTF.

This clonotype occurred a few times. V and J are TRBV7-3 and TRBJ2-1, with D possibly being TRBD1 (5 bases). This CDR3 spans 16 amino acids. V lost 0 bases to trimming and J lost 5 bases, with 14 bases between them. The germline CDR1 and CDR2 sequences are SGHTA and FQGTGA. The CDR3 DNA sequence: TGTGCCAGCAGCTTAACCGGCAGGGTGGGGAACAATGAGCAGTTCTTC. It translates to CASSLTGRVGNNEQFF.

At least ten counts were recorded for this clonotype. The rearrangement uses TRBV27 and TRBJ2-3; D is uncertain. The CDR3 spans 13 residues. The germline V gene encodes CDR1 MNHEY and CDR2 SMNVEV (reference sequence). V lost 5 bases to trimming and J lost 0 bases, with 6 bases between them. CDR3 sequence: CASSASSTDTQYF. In DNA form, the CDR3 reads TGTGCCAGCAGTGCTTCTAGCACAGATACGCAGTATTTT.

This clonotype was picked up many times. The J gene is TRBJ2-1, the V gene TRBV20-1; 9 nucleotides match TRBD2. This CDR3 comprises 15 residues. V trimming: 5 bases; J trimming: 5 bases; junction bases outside the gene matches: 10. Germline lookup yields CDR1 DFQATT and CDR2 SNEGSKA (reference sequence). CDR3 DNA: TGCAGTGCTGATAAACTAGCGGGTTCTCACAATGAGCAGTTCTTC. Protein product: CSADKLAGSHNEQFF.

The chain has TRBV20-1 and TRBJ1-6; D is perhaps TRBD1 (6 bases). The germline V gene encodes CDR1 DFQATT and CDR2 SNEGSKA (reference sequence). Between the trimmed V and J ends, which lost 0 bases and 16 bases, there was a span of 16 bases. The CDR3 contains 13 residues. CDR3 sequence reads: CSARDPRTEKLHF. The DNA for the CDR3 is TGCAGTGCTAGAGATCCGAGGACAGAAAAACTCCACTTT.

This clonotype was picked up a small number of times. This sequence joins TRBV6-6 and TRBJ2-7; D perhaps matches TRBD1 (5 bases). CDR3 length: 12 amino acids. Looked up from germline, CDR1 is MNHNY and CDR2 is SVGAGI (reference sequence). Deletions cut 11 bases from V and 0 bases from J, with 11 bases between. The CDR3 sequence: CAGAKSSYEQYF. The CDR3 nucleotides are TGTGCCGGGGCTAAATCCTCCTACGAGCAGTACTTC.

In its sample, this clonotype was seen many times. The chain combines TRBV6-5 with TRBJ2-3; D not resolved. Trimming cost V 2 bases and J 0 bases, with 6 bases left between them. Germline values: CDR1 MNHEY, CDR2 SVGAGI. The CDR3 runs to 14 residues. The CDR3 region has the DNA TGTGCCAGCAGTTACCTTTCTAGCACAGATACGCAGTATTTT. Translation: CASSYLSSTDTQYF.

This clonotype appeared many times. The V call is TRBV5-4, the J call TRBJ1-1; 7 bases fit TRBD1. Trimming took 0 bases from V and 4 from J; bases not matched to a gene: 9. This CDR3 comprises 16 residues. Germline V gene sequence: CDR1 SGHNT, CDR2 YYREEE (reference sequence). The CDR3 sequence is CASSLDLARGLTEAFF. CDR3 DNA sequence: TGTGCCAGCAGCTTGGATCTGGCTAGGGGGCTCACTGAAGCTTTCTTT.

The gene calls are TRBV4-3 and TRBJ2-1; weak D call: TRBD2 (5 bases). The CDR3 has 14 amino acids. V dropped 3 bases and J dropped 10 bases, with 16 bases sitting between them. Per the germline V gene, CDR1 is LGHNA and CDR2 is YSLEER. The CDR3 is CASSQREGFQEQFF. In DNA, the CDR3 is TGCGCCAGCAGCCAGAGGGAAGGGTTCCAGGAGCAGTTCTTC.